Described below is a single T cell receptor (beta chain) sequence and its context. Its antigen remains undetermined. Within one base of it there is no much larger clone, and no base qualities were kept. This sample was included in a study of cytomegalovirus exposure and HLA in healthy donors (dated by TCRdb to the late 2010s). Describing the broader study: According to a later analysis, one platform produced both the approximately 110 validation repertoires and the 550 to 800 repertoires of the first cohort. The study aimed to test whether signatures of past pathogen exposure could be identified by cataloging public T cell receptors. In addition to the first cohort of 650 to 750 subjects, a separate validation cohort of 120 different subjects was used. To predict cytomegalovirus infection status, the study brought together high-throughput TCR immunosequencing, statistical association of individual TCRs with disease status, and machine learning. Findings and caveats that apply to the study as a whole: A later analysis found that TCRs clustered in the first cohort also tended to co-occur in the roughly 110 validation repertoires, with 94% of cluster scores above 0. The authors suggested that the approach could potentially be generalized to other disease states and immunological phenotypes. The classifier was reported to diagnose cytomegalovirus status with high specificity and sensitivity in both the original and validation cohorts. A later analysis lacked HLA typing for the validation cohort, so it scored co-occurrence in that cohort across all 120 repertoires. Across donors, most TCR sequences were observed very rarely, whereas some public TCRs were present in many individuals. The study gave a list of about 150 TCR beta chains associated with cytomegalovirus. A few of the identified cytomegalovirus-associated TCR beta chains were confirmed in vitro to be specific for cytomegalovirus antigens.

From a lookup of the germline V gene, CDR1 and CDR2 are SGHTA and FQGNSA. The junction carries 18 bases between V and J, which are trimmed by 1 base and 6 bases respectively. The CDR3 contains 16 residues, cysteine and phenylalanine counted. Only CDR3 DNA is held: 48 bases, read in frame from base 1. To prepare the library, the immunoSEQ multiplex PCR assay was applied. In the authors' own workflow: To diagnose cytomegalovirus status from the catalog of TCR beta chain sequences, a statistical classification framework was built. Drawn from immuneACCESS, this table holds only the in-frame rearrangements with V and J called that TCRdb kept. Clones are partly lost; checked studies trace under half to an unresolved V gene and leave the rest unexplained. Clone size and V and J calls were adopted from that table, with D and trimming inferred from the DNA. The sample records roughly 130,000 clones, about 88% of which are singletons. In total, the top ten clones hold 1.4% to 1.5% of the sample.

Donors formed part of the validation cohort, which comprised 120 subjects and was distinct from the first cohort of 550 to 850 subjects. This chain is built from TRBV7-2 and TRBJ1-2; there is no confident call for the D gene. Sample: PBMCs. The TCR was taken from a man aged 25 to 45 in good health and CMV-seronegative. The CDR3 region: CASSLGQGLSGNGYTF. The nucleotides read TGTGCCAGCAGCTTAGGTCAAGGCCTCTCGGGTAATGGCTACACCTTC.